This T cell receptor beta chain originates from a study of T cell changes during pregnancy in multiple sclerosis. This table comes from immunoSEQ multiplex PCR, and its TCRdb copy is limited to in-frame clones, with some not included. The sample shows about 80,000 clones, approximately 90% of them seen only once. CDR3 length equals 17 residues. Trimming at V came to 0 bases and at J to 4 bases, leaving 4 bases not matched to a gene. Germline CDR1 SGDLS, CDR2 YYNGEE. V gene TRBV9 combines with J gene TRBJ2-6, with TRBD1 matching over 10 bases. Material: peripheral blood, obtained before pregnancy. The receptor was isolated from a female donor with multiple sclerosis, enrolled in a pregnancy study. CDR3 protein: CASSVVGTGDGANVLTF. The DNA of the CDR3 is TGTGCCAGCAGCGTAGTCGGGACAGGGGACGGGGCCAACGTCCTGACTTTC. Supplemented by reference TRBV9 and TRBJ2-6, the full variable domain reads DSGVTQTPKHLITATGQRVTLRCSPRSGDLSVYWYQQSLDQGLQFLIQYYNGEERAKGNILERFSAQQFPDLHSELNLSSLELGDSALYFCASSVVGTGDGANVLTFGAGSRLTVL.